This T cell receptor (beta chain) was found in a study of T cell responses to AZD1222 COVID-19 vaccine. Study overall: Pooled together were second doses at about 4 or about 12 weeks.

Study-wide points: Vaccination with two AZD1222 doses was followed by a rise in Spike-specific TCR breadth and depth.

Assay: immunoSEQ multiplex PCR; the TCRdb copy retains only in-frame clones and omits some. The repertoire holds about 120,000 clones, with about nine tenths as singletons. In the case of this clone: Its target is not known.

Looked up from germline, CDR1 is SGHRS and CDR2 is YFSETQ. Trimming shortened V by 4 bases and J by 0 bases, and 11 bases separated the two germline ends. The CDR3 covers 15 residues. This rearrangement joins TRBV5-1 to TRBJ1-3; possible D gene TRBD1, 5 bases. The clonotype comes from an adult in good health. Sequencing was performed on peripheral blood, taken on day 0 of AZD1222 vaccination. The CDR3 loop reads CASSASTVSGNTIYF. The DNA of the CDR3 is TGCGCCAGCAGCGCCTCGACAGTCTCTGGAAACACCATATATTTT.